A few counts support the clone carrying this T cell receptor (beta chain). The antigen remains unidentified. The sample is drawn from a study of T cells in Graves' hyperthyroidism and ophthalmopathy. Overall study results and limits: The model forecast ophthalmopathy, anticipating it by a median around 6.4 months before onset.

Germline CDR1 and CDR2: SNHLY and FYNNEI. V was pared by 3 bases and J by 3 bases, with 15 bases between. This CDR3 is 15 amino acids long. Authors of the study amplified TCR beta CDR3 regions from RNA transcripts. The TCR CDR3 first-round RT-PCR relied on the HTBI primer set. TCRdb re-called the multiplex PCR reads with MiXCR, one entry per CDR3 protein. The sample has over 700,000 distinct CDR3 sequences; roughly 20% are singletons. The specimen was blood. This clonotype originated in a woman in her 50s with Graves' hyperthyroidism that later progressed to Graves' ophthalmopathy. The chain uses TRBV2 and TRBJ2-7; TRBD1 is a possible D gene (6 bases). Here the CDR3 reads CASSDPAGAGYEQYF. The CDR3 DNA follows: TGTGCCAGCAGTGACCCCGCAGGGGCAGGCTACGAGCAGTACTTC.